The 28 T cell receptor beta chains presented below share a single source sample, sequenced in a study of blood T cell repertoires in COVID-19 (dated by TCRdb to about 2020). Libraries were constructed by the immunoSEQ multiplex PCR assay. TCRdb retrieved this table from immuneACCESS and kept in-frame rearrangements only. Not all clones are present; in checked studies, unresolved V genes account for under half, and no reason is known for the remainder. Recorded for this sample are about 130,000 clones; roughly four fifths of them occurred a single time. Of the sample, about 10% is held by the ten largest clones. Sequences were obtained from peripheral blood. The receptors derive from a human donor in a cohort sampled during active COVID-19.

The chain has TRBV15 and TRBJ1-2; 7 bases map to TRBD1. This CDR3 spans 16 amino acids. The germline V gene encodes CDR1 LNHNV and CDR2 YYDKDF (reference sequence). V lost 0 bases and J lost 4; bases outside the gene matches: 8. CDR3 nucleotide sequence: TGTGCCACCAGCAGAGATCTAGGGACAGATGTCTATGGCTACACCTTC. It translates to CATSRDLGTDVYGYTF. Variable domain in full (rest from reference TRBV15 and TRBJ1-2): DAMVIQNPRYQVTQFGKPVTLSCSQTLNHNVMYWYQQKSSQAPKLLFHYYDKDFNNEADTPDNFQSRRPNTSFCFLDIRSPGLGDTAMYLCATSRDLGTDVYGYTFGSGTRLTVV.

The rearrangement uses TRBV5-5 and TRBJ1-4; 9 positions match TRBD1. Germline-derived CDR1 and CDR2 are SGHKS and YYEKEE (reference sequence). The CDR3 runs to 15 residues. V dropped 1 base and J dropped 3; count of bases not matched to a gene: 1. Written as DNA, the CDR3 is TGTGCCAGCAGCTTGAGGACAGGGGCTAATGAAAAACTGTTTTTT. This gives the protein CASSLRTGANEKLFF. The whole variable domain, remainder taken from reference TRBV5-5 and TRBJ1-4, is DAGVTQSPTHLIKTRGQQVTLRCSPISGHKSVSWYQQVLGQGPQFIFQYYEKEERGRGNFPDRFSARQFPNYSSELNVNALLLGDSALYLCASSLRTGANEKLFFGSGTQLSVL.

The chain carries TRBV6-5 and TRBJ2-7; TRBD2 agrees at 8 bases. Germline CDR1 MNHEY, CDR2 SVGAGI. V was pared by 11 bases and J by 2 bases, with 14 bases of the junction left unmatched. CDR3 length: 15 residues. The CDR3 nucleotides read TGTGCCGCGGCGGGGGGCAGGTCCTCAGCCTACGAGCAGTACTTC. Residues: CAAAGGRSSAYEQYF.

This clone was seen only a few times. The V call is TRBV19, the J call TRBJ1-5; D call uncertain. The CDR3 covers 14 residues. Per the germline V gene, CDR1 is LNHDA and CDR2 is SQIVND (reference sequence). The V and J ends lost 4 bases and 0 bases respectively, with 7 bases between them. This CDR3 reads CASSKADSNQPQHF. CDR3 coding DNA: TGTGCCAGTAGTAAGGCGGATAGCAATCAGCCCCAGCATTTT.

The rearrangement joins TRBV12-3 or TRBV12-4 to TRBJ2-7, with D tentatively TRBD2 (7 bases). Trimming stripped 3 bases from V and 7 bases from J, with 13 bases between. The CDR3 length is 13 residues. The CDR3 loop reads CASSLARGGEQYF. The CDR3 DNA reads as TGTGCCAGCAGTTTGGCCAGGGGAGGGGAGCAGTACTTC.

This chain connects TRBV2 to TRBJ2-7; TRBD1 agrees at 7 bases. Germline CDR1 SNHLY, CDR2 FYNNEI. The CDR3 has 15 residues. J gave up 2 bases and V 7 bases, and 11 bases lay outside the gene matches. The CDR3 DNA sequence: TGTGCCAGCAAAGTTGAGGGGGCCATCACCTACGAGCAGTACTTC. Its translation is CASKVEGAITYEQYF. Full variable domain (remainder filled in from reference TRBV2 and TRBJ2-7): EPEVTQTPSHQVTQMGQEVILRCVPISNHLYFYWYRQILGQKVEFLVSFYNNEISEKSEIFDDQFSVERPDGSNFTLKIRSTKLEDSAMYFCASKVEGAITYEQYFGPGTRLTVT.

The chain is built from TRBV10-3 and TRBJ2-7; D might be TRBD2 (6 bases). There are 15 residues in the CDR3. Germline V lookup: CDR1 ENHRY, CDR2 SYGVKD. V was pared by 4 bases and J by 5 bases, with 18 bases between. For the CDR3, the DNA is TGTGCCATCAGTGGTAGCACTAGCAGTCAGGACGAGCAGTACTTC. Translating it yields CAISGSTSSQDEQYF.

This clone was recorded only once. The genes are TRBV5-4 and TRBJ2-7; 9 nucleotides align to TRBD2. Per the germline V gene, CDR1 is SGHNT and CDR2 is YYREEE (reference sequence). This CDR3 contains 16 residues. Losses at the gene ends were 2 bases for V and 4 bases for J; bases not matched to a gene: 10. CDR3: CASSLGGGAKSYEQYF. CDR3 DNA sequence: TGTGCCAGCAGCTTAGGCGGGGGGGCAAAAAGTTACGAGCAGTACTTC.

To note about this clone: Compared with germline, one end of the junction differs, possibly owing to a read error. The chain uses TRBV10-3 and TRBJ2-5, with D possibly being TRBD1 (6 bases). This CDR3 spans 14 amino acids. Germline loops: CDR1 ENHRY, CDR2 SYGVKD. This CDR3 is CAVRAGAGGETQYF. The CDR3 region has the DNA TGTGCCGTCAGGGCAGGGGCCGGTGGGGAGACCCAGTACTTC.

The table lists this clone with a count of one. The chain links TRBV19 to TRBJ2-7; 8 nucleotides match TRBD1. The ends lost 3 bases at V and 3 bases at J; junction bases unmatched: 7. Germline lookup yields CDR1 LNHDA and CDR2 SQIVND (reference sequence). CDR3 length equals 15 residues. CDR3 region: CASSIAGTGDYEQYF. CDR3 sequence (DNA): TGTGCCAGTAGTATTGCCGGGACAGGCGACTACGAGCAGTACTTC.

The rearrangement uses TRBV5-1 and TRBJ2-1, with TRBD2 identical over 13 bases. Germline V gene lookup returns CDR1 SGHRS and CDR2 YFSETQ. There are 16 residues in the CDR3. With 4 bases clipped from V and 10 bases from J, the junction kept 11 bases outside the gene matches. In nucleotides, the CDR3 is TGCGCCAGCAGCCCCCCTACTAGCGGGGGGGCCTTAGAGCAGTTCTTC. Amino acid sequence: CASSPPTSGGALEQFF.

The chain carries TRBV5-1 and TRBJ2-1, with 7 bases aligning to TRBD2. Germline V CDR1 and CDR2: SGHRS, YFSETQ. The CDR3 covers 16 residues. With 0 bases clipped from V and 5 bases from J, the junction kept 8 bases outside the gene matches. The CDR3 DNA is TGCGCCAGCAGCTTGGGAGCGGGGTCGATAAACAATGAGCAGTTCTTC. This gives the protein CASSLGAGSINNEQFF. Together with reference TRBV5-1 and TRBJ2-1, the CDR3 gives the full variable domain: KAGVTQTPRYLIKTRGQQVTLSCSPISGHRSVSWYQQTPGQGLQFLFEYFSETQRNKGNFPGRFSGRQFSNSRSEMNVSTLELGDSALYLCASSLGAGSINNEQFFGPGTRLTVL.

The CDR3 DNA sequence: TGTGCCAGCAGCTTGATAGCTCAAAGCTATGGCTACACCTTC. This codes for CASSLIAQSYGYTF. This chain links TRBV5-6 with TRBJ1-2; D is uncertain. CDR1 SGHDT and CDR2 YYEEEE come from the germline V gene. The V and J ends lost 1 base and 4 bases respectively, with 11 bases between them. The CDR3 spans 14 residues.

J is TRBJ1-1 and V is TRBV28; 7 bases agree with TRBD1. Looked up from germline, CDR1 is MDHEN and CDR2 is SYDVKM. Trimming took 8 bases from V and 0 from J; bases not matched to a gene: 3. The CDR3 consists of 13 residues. CDR3 in DNA: TGTGCCAGCGGGACAGTCATGAACACTGAAGCTTTCTTT. Protein sequence: CASGTVMNTEAFF.

The chain carries TRBV3-1 (or the pseudogene TRBV3-2) and TRBJ1-6, with 9 nucleotides matching TRBD1. The germline gives CDR1 LGHDT, CDR2 YNNKEL (reference sequence). The CDR3 sequence is 14 residues long. J lost 9 bases, V lost 5 bases, and 5 bases had no gene match. The CDR3 loop is CASSYGQGSSPLHF. The CDR3 DNA reads as TGTGCCAGCAGCTACGGACAGGGGAGTTCACCCCTCCACTTT.

This clone has just one count. The V and J genes are TRBV6-4 and TRBJ2-3, with D possibly being TRBD2 (7 bases). V was cut by 6 bases and J by 6 bases, with 19 bases left in between. This CDR3 spans 15 amino acids. Germline V gene data show CDR1 as MRHNA and CDR2 as SNTAGT. The CDR3 nucleotides read TGTGCCAGCAGGCCCGTGGGGGGGGCCTGGGATACGCAGTATTTT. Its translation: CASRPVGGAWDTQYF.

The genes are TRBV6-5 and TRBJ2-7; TRBD1 might be the D (5 bases). CDR3 length equals 12 residues. V gave up 6 bases and J gave up 5 bases, with 11 bases separating them. In germline, CDR1 is MNHEY, CDR2 SVGAGI. The CDR3 coding sequence is TGTGCCAGCAGGCAGGGTGGCGACGAGCAGTACTTC. The encoded protein is CASRQGGDEQYF.

The V call is TRBV3-1 (or the pseudogene TRBV3-2), the J call TRBJ2-3; D uncertain. Trimming cost V 2 bases and J 2 bases, with 5 bases left between them. The germline V gene has CDR1 LGHDT and CDR2 YNNKEL (reference sequence). This CDR3 has 13 amino acids. The DNA for the CDR3 is TGTGCCAGCAGCCAAACTGACACAGATACGCAGTATTTT. This gives the protein CASSQTDTDTQYF.

This clone was picked up one time. The chain carries TRBV7-6 and TRBJ2-7; tentatively, D is TRBD1 (7 bases). Trimming removed 5 bases from V and 5 bases from J, with 19 bases in between. Germline V gives CDR1 SGHVS, CDR2 FNYEAQ. The CDR3 covers 15 residues. In nucleotides, the CDR3 is TGTGCCAGCAGCCCTCGGACAGGAGGGGGCAACGAGCAGTACTTC. Translating it yields CASSPRTGGGNEQYF.

V usage is TRBV5-1 and J usage is TRBJ2-3; 12 nucleotides align to TRBD1. In germline, CDR1 is SGHRS, CDR2 YFSETQ. J gave up 6 bases and V 6 bases, and 11 bases lay outside the gene matches. The CDR3 spans 16 residues. CDR3 in amino acids: CASTRSGQGASDTQYF. The CDR3 DNA is TGCGCCAGCACTAGATCGGGACAGGGGGCATCCGATACGCAGTATTTT.

The chain is built from TRBV11-2 and TRBJ2-2, with D possibly matching TRBD2 (6 bases). The CDR3 has 15 amino acids. CDR1 SGHAT and CDR2 FQNNGV come from the germline V gene. Trimming took off 5 bases at V and 0 bases at J, with 10 bases between the two ends. The DNA of the CDR3 is TGTGCCAGCAGCCAGACTAGATCGAACACCGGGGAGCTGTTTTTT. It yields the protein CASSQTRSNTGELFF. The full variable domain, rest sourced from reference TRBV11-2 and TRBJ2-2, is EAGVAQSPRYKIIEKRQSVAFWCNPISGHATLYWYQQILGQGPKLLIQFQNNGVVDDSQLPKDRFSAERLKGVDSTLKIQPAKLEDSAVYLCASSQTRSNTGELFFGEGSRLTVL.

The sample holds one count of this clone. This sequence joins TRBV5-4 and TRBJ2-2, with 10 positions matching TRBD1. CDR3 length equals 16 residues. Germline CDR1 is SGHNT and CDR2 is YYREEE (reference sequence). Trimming took 3 bases from V and 0 from J; bases not matched to a gene: 2. In DNA form, the CDR3 reads TGTGCCAGCAGCTGGGGACAGGGGTCGAACACCGGGGAGCTGTTTTTT. Amino acids: CASSWGQGSNTGELFF. The complete variable domain, with remaining parts taken from reference TRBV5-4 and TRBJ2-2, reads ETGVTQSPTHLIKTRGQQVTLRCSSQSGHNTVSWYQQALGQGPQFIFQYYREEENGRGNFPPRFSGLQFPNYSSELNVNALELDDSALYLCASSWGQGSNTGELFFGEGSRLTVL.

The CDR3 region is CASSQDEKGYTF. In DNA, the CDR3 is TGCGCCAGCAGCCAAGACGAGAAAGGCTACACCTTC. The chain uses TRBV4-1 and TRBJ1-2; D is uncertain. The ends were cut back, 0 bases at V and 8 bases at J, with 7 bases in the middle. The CDR3 has 12 residues. CDR1 is MGHRA, CDR2 YSYEKL, per germline.

The rearrangement links TRBV7-9 to TRBJ2-1; 11 bases align to TRBD2. J was trimmed by 7 bases and V by 5 bases; bases with no gene match: 10. CDR1 is SEHNR, CDR2 FQNEAQ, per germline (reference sequence). The CDR3 totals 16 residues. In DNA form, the CDR3 reads TGTGCCAGCAGCCTTCAGGGTAGCGGGGGGGCAAATGAGCAGTTCTTC. Protein product: CASSLQGSGGANEQFF.

The chain uses TRBV29-1 and TRBJ2-7; the D gene is possibly TRBD1 (6 bases). V was trimmed by 7 bases and J by 0 bases, leaving 19 bases between them. CDR1 is SQVTM and CDR2 is ANQGSEA in the germline V gene. This CDR3 has 15 amino acids. CDR3 amino acids: CSASGTHGGSYEQYF. CDR3 nucleotide sequence: TGCAGCGCCTCCGGGACACACGGTGGCTCCTACGAGCAGTACTTC.

This rearrangement joins TRBV27 to TRBJ2-7, with TRBD1 identical over 8 bases. The CDR3 runs 15 residues. Germline CDR1 MNHEY, CDR2 SMNVEV (reference sequence). The ends lost 6 bases at V and 2 bases at J; junction bases unmatched: 9. The CDR3 here is CASRPGGASTYEQYF. The CDR3 DNA reads TGTGCCAGCAGACCAGGGGGCGCAAGCACCTACGAGCAGTACTTC.

The gene calls are TRBV5-1 and TRBJ2-1; 9 nucleotides match TRBD2. Trimming cost V 4 bases and J 4 bases; bases outside gene matches: 3. The CDR3 runs 14 residues. Germline CDR1 and CDR2: SGHRS and YFSETQ. Here the CDR3 reads CASSTTSGYNEQFF. The DNA for the CDR3 is TGCGCCAGCAGCACGACTAGCGGATACAATGAGCAGTTCTTC.

The CDR3 sequence: CASSLGQPQSVNQPQHF. CDR3 nucleotide sequence: TGTGCCAGCAGTTTGGGACAACCCCAAAGTGTGAATCAGCCCCAGCATTTT. The rearrangement joins TRBV28 to TRBJ1-5, with D tentatively TRBD1 (6 bases). The V end lost 3 bases, the J end lost 4 bases, and 19 bases lay between the germline ends. The germline CDR1 and CDR2 sequences are MDHEN and SYDVKM. The length of the CDR3 is 17 residues.